This TCR beta chain was found in a study of cytomegalovirus exposure and HLA in healthy donors. Overall study results and limits: In a later analysis, a missense DCLRE1C variant was linked to TCR beta V- and J-gene trimming.

Turning to this clone: Antigen: not known.

Both 60 Vbeta primers and 13 Jbeta primers went into the PCR. Assay used: immunoSEQ multiplex PCR; TCRdb lists only in-frame clones, some missing. The table shows about 120,000 clones, with 70% to 85% occurring only once. The sample taken for sequencing was PBMCs. The clonotype was recovered from a woman aged 50 to 65 in good health and CMV-seronegative.

CDR3 sequence reads: CASSPNAYNEQFF. The DNA of the CDR3 is TGCGCCAGCAGCCCTAACGCGTACAATGAGCAGTTCTTC. V and J are TRBV4-3 and TRBJ2-1; D ambiguous. Trimming stripped 4 bases from V and 4 bases from J, with 8 bases between. The CDR3 is made up of 13 amino acids. Per germline, CDR1 LGHNA and CDR2 YSLEER.